The next 7 T cell receptor beta chains were all read from a single sample in a study of cytomegalovirus exposure and HLA in healthy donors. The protocol was immunoSEQ multiplex PCR, while the TCRdb copy is restricted to in-frame clones and leaves out a portion. Of about 160,000 clones in the sample, about nine tenths were seen once. Sequencing was performed on PBMCs. These receptors were collected from a man between 18 and 29 years old in good health and CMV-seropositive.

V is TRBV28 and J is TRBJ1-5, with D possibly TRBD1 on 5 matching bases. The CDR3 covers 15 residues. Deletions cut 6 bases from V and 2 bases from J, with 14 bases between. The germline gives CDR1 MDHEN, CDR2 SYDVKM. CDR3 sequence: CASSLIPRGNQPQHF. The CDR3 coding sequence is TGTGCCAGCAGCCTTATCCCCAGGGGCAATCAGCCCCAGCATTTT. Variable domain in full (rest from reference TRBV28 and TRBJ1-5): DVKVTQSSRYLVKRTGEKVFLECVQDMDHENMFWYRQDPGLGLRLIYFSYDVKMKEKGDIPEGYSVSREKKERFSLILESASTNQTSMYLCASSLIPRGNQPQHFGDGTRLSIL.

J is TRBJ2-7 and V is TRBV2, with TRBD2 identical over 13 bases. CDR3 size: 17 residues. Germline loops: CDR1 SNHLY, CDR2 FYNNEI. V was pared by 5 bases and J by 2 bases, with 9 bases of the junction left unmatched. The CDR3 DNA reads TGTGCCAGCAGTTCCCTAGGGACTAGCGGGACCACCTACGAGCAGTACTTC. This sequence encodes CASSSLGTSGTTYEQYF.

The chain is built from TRBV19 and TRBJ2-5; D is possibly TRBD2 (6 bases). CDR3 length equals 14 residues. V lost 3 bases to trimming and J lost 5 bases, with 13 bases between them. Looked up from germline, CDR1 is LNHDA and CDR2 is SQIVND (reference sequence). In DNA, the CDR3 is TGTGCCAGTAGTATCGGCGGCGCGGGGGAGACCCAGTACTTC. It translates to CASSIGGAGETQYF.

This clone was found a few times. Here the CDR3 reads CASSWTRNYEQYF. For the CDR3, the DNA is TGTGCCAGCAGTTGGACTAGAAACTACGAGCAGTACTTC. V and J are TRBV21-1 and TRBJ2-7; whether TRBD2, the table's D call, matches the DNA was not checked. TRBV21-1 is termed a pseudogene. This CDR3 is built from 13 residues.

This rearrangement joins TRBV6-1 to TRBJ2-2; TRBD1 might be the D (5 bases). The germline V gene encodes CDR1 MNHNS and CDR2 SASEGT. V was shortened by 8 bases and J by 6 bases, with 16 bases between the two germline ends. The CDR3 loop spans 14 amino acids. The CDR3 sequence is CASQGLGSAGELFF. CDR3 DNA sequence: TGTGCCAGCCAGGGTCTAGGTTCAGCCGGGGAGCTGTTTTTT.

CDR3 sequence (DNA): TGCGCCAGCAGCCCCCATTCGGGTAACTATGGCTACACCTTC. Residues: CASSPHSGNYGYTF. The V call is TRBV5-1, the J call TRBJ1-2, with no clear D. This CDR3 contains 14 residues. Germline V lookup: CDR1 SGHRS, CDR2 YFSETQ. V lost 4 bases and J lost 1, with 11 bases in between.

The gene calls are TRBV4-1 and TRBJ1-5; TRBD1 matches 7 bases. V gave up 1 base and J gave up 1 base; unmatched junction bases: 13. The CDR3 has 19 residues. CDR1 is MGHRA, CDR2 YSYEKL, per germline. In DNA, the CDR3 is TGCGCCAGCAGCCAAGGTCGGTTCAAGGGGGCGAGAAGCAATCAGCCCCAGCATTTT. It is translated as CASSQGRFKGARSNQPQHF.